This T cell receptor beta chain was obtained from a study of regulatory T cells in long-lasting Graves disease. This CDR3 comprises 13 residues. Germline values: CDR1 SQVTM, CDR2 ANQGSEA. Trimming at V came to 8 bases and at J to 5 bases, leaving 6 bases not matched to a gene. As for time point: newly diagnosed GD, antithyroid drugs for less than 3 months. RNA isolated from PBMCs was used to make the TCR library. Arm-PCR of CDR3 regions and iRepertoire HTBI primers were used to build TCR beta libraries. One entry per CDR3 protein, called by TCRdb with MiXCR from the multiplex PCR reads. The sample yields 540,000 or so distinct CDR3 sequences, approximately 13% seen once. The sample also formed part of further work on T cells in Graves' hyperthyroidism and ophthalmopathy.

This chain connects TRBV29-1 to TRBJ2-3, with 11 bases identical to TRBD2. This sample comprised peripheral blood mononuclear cells (PBMCs), obtained at new diagnosis, from a patient treated with antithyroid drugs. The receptor was derived from a man younger than 45 with Graves disease. The CDR3 sequence is CSIISGRGDTQYF. The CDR3 DNA reads as TGCAGCATCATTAGCGGGAGGGGAGATACGCAGTATTTT.